The source of this TCR beta chain is a study of Graves' ophthalmopathy and Graves' hyperthyroidism. RNA transcripts yielded amplified TCR beta CDR3 regions. An initial RT-PCR round employing HTBI primers preceded a second-round multiplex PCR. TCRdb reanalysed the multiplex PCR reads using MiXCR and keeps one entry per CDR3 protein. The table lists 200,000 to 300,000 distinct CDR3 sequences, about 46% of them singletons. As concerns this clonotype: The antigen is unknown.

The study, taken as a whole, reports: From stable hyperthyroidism, ophthalmopathy was separated by a 13-signature model with 87.88% sensitivity and approximately 84% specificity.

Clinical symptoms, serum thyroxine, TRAb, thyroid ultrasound and orbital computed tomography determined diagnosis. PBMCs originated in less than 11 ml of fresh peripheral blood. Germline lookup yields CDR1 LNHDA and CDR2 SQIVND (reference sequence). Trimming cost V 7 bases and J 4 bases; bases outside gene matches: 7. This CDR3 has 14 residues. The sequencing input was peripheral blood. The receptor comes from an adult man with Graves' ophthalmopathy. This chain connects TRBV19 to TRBJ1-5; TRBD1 matches at 7 bases. This chain's CDR3 is CASKAGTVNQPQHF. DNA of the CDR3: TGTGCCAGTAAGGCCGGGACAGTGAATCAGCCCCAGCATTTT. Full variable domain (outside the CDR3, taken from reference TRBV19 and TRBJ1-5): DGGITQSPKYLFRKEGQNVTLSCEQNLNHDAMYWYRQDPGQGLRLIYYSQIVNDFQKGDIAEGYSVSREKKESFPLTVTSAQKNPTAFYLCASKAGTVNQPQHFGDGTRLSIL.